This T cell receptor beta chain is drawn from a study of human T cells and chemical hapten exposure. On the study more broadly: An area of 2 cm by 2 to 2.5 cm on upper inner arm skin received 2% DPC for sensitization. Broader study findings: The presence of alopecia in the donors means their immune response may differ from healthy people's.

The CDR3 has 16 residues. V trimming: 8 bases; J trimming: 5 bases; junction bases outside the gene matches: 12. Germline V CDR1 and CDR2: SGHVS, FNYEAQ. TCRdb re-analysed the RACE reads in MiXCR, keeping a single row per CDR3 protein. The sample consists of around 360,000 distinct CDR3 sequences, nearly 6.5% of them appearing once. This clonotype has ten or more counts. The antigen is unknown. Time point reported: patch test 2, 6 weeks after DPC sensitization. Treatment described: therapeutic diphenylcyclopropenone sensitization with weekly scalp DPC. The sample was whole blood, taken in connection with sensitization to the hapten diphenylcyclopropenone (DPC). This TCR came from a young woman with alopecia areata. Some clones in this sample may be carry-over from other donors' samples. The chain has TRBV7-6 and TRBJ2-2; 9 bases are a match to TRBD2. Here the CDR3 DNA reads TGTGCCAGCCCTAGGGAGCGGGGGGATCGAACCGGGGAGCTGTTTTTT. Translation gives CASPRERGDRTGELFF.